This T cell receptor (beta chain) was profiled in a study of PD-1 blockade in mismatch repair-deficient tumors (dated by TCRdb to the late 2010s). Study-wide context: Between late 2013 and late 2016, 75 to 95 consecutive patients with some twelve mismatch repair-deficient cancer types, all previously treated and progressing, were enrolled in the trial. Deep sequencing of TCR CDR3 regions was used to track tumor-associated T cell clones in peripheral blood of patients responding to PD-1 blockade.

Mismatch repair deficiency in every enrolled patient was established by polymerase chain reaction or immunohistochemistry. TCR sequencing was carried out for a few patients who responded to pembrolizumab therapy. In the phase II trial, pembrolizumab PD-1 blockade was tested prospectively in advanced mismatch repair-deficient cancers, no matter which tissue of origin the cancers came from. Peripheral blood T cell samples were collected serially, before PD-1 blockade began and at several time points afterward. Blood sampling times were reported as weeks after the first pembrolizumab dose. Ends trimmed: V by 6 bases, J by 15 bases; bases unmatched to a gene: 13. The germline V gene provides CDR1 KGHSH and CDR2 LQKENI. The CDR3 covers 13 residues, taking in both the cysteine and the phenylalanine. Kept here is only the CDR3 DNA, which spans 39 bases and is read in frame from base 1. The library was produced with the immunoSEQ multiplex PCR assay. Not all clones reach the TCRdb copy of this immuneACCESS table, which keeps in-frame sequences only. Checked studies attribute under half of the gap to unresolved V genes and leave the rest unexplained. The sample table contains about 19,000 clones; only one count was recorded for almost 85% of them. 1.4% to 1.5% of the sample comes from the top ten.

Regarding this clone: The specificity of this receptor is unknown. No clone much larger than this one lies a single base away; base qualities are absent.

Here is what the overall study found, with its caveats: Tumor-resident clones, often undetectable in blood before treatment, expanded rapidly after pembrolizumab and then contracted, generally before radiologic responses.

Sequenced here: PBMCs, sampled 52 weeks after starting pembrolizumab. This clonotype originated in an adult with mismatch repair-deficient cancer. Recombination connected TRBV18 to TRBJ2-4, and TRBD2 matches 8 of the central bases. CDR3 protein: CASSPSERGYRYF. The DNA sequence is TGTGCCAGCTCCCCTTCCGAGCGGGGGTACCGGTACTTC.